Listed below are T cell receptor beta chains from one sample, sequenced in a study of PD-1 blockade in mismatch repair-deficient tumors. Measured with immunoSEQ multiplex PCR; TCRdb has only the in-frame clones, and not every one. The sample includes under 150,000 clones, almost 90% of them seen just once. The source material was peripheral blood, sampled just over 70 weeks after starting pembrolizumab. These receptor sequences come from an adult with mismatch repair-deficient cancer. Each CDR3 is given with its conserved first and last residue. The D gene is left open where the match is weak. The size entry is marked missing in some rows and otherwise reads once, few, many or a size class.

d_gene: TRBD2; v_gene: TRBV7-9; len: 12; j_gene: TRBJ2-3; abundance: -; CDR3aa: CASSLLAGGEYF; CDR3nt: TGTGCCAGCAGCCTCCTAGCGGGAGGGGAGTATTTT
d_gene: TRBD1; v_gene: TRBV23-1; len: 14; j_gene: TRBJ2-1; abundance: -; CDR3aa: CASSQKDRECEQFF; CDR3nt: TGCGCCAGCAGTCAAAAGGACAGGGAGTGTGAGCAGTTCTTC
d_gene: -; v_gene: TRBV7-6; len: 13; j_gene: TRBJ1-1; abundance: -; CDR3aa: CASSLGTDTEAFF; CDR3nt: TGTGCCAGCAGCCTCGGGACGGACACTGAAGCTTTCTTT
d_gene: -; v_gene: TRBV7-9; len: 14; j_gene: TRBJ2-5; abundance: once; CDR3aa: CASSLYKFPETQYF; CDR3nt: TGTGCCAGCAGCTTATACAAGTTCCCAGAGACCCAGTACTTC
d_gene: TRBD1; v_gene: TRBV2; len: 14; j_gene: TRBJ2-5; abundance: -; CDR3aa: CASSVGQGQETQYF; CDR3nt: TGTGCCAGCAGCGTGGGACAGGGTCAAGAGACCCAGTACTTC
d_gene: TRBD2; v_gene: TRBV9; len: 15; j_gene: TRBJ2-2; abundance: -; CDR3aa: CASSAGLGWTGELFF; CDR3nt: TGTGCCAGCAGCGCGGGACTAGGCTGGACCGGGGAGCTGTTTTTT
d_gene: TRBD2; v_gene: TRBV30; len: 14; j_gene: TRBJ2-1; abundance: -; CDR3aa: CAWSVRGRFREQFF; CDR3nt: TGTGCCTGGAGTGTACGCGGGAGGTTCAGGGAGCAGTTCTTC
d_gene: TRBD2; v_gene: TRBV10-3; len: 15; j_gene: TRBJ2-7; abundance: -; CDR3aa: CAIKTGTSETYEQYF; CDR3nt: TGTGCCATCAAAACCGGGACTAGCGAGACCTACGAGCAGTACTTC
d_gene: -; v_gene: TRBV27; len: 16; j_gene: TRBJ2-1; abundance: -; CDR3aa: CASSPQPGRSYNEQFF; CDR3nt: TGTGCCAGCAGTCCCCAACCGGGAAGATCCTACAATGAGCAGTTCTTC
d_gene: -; v_gene: TRBV19; len: 15; j_gene: TRBJ2-6; abundance: -; CDR3aa: CASNVRETGANVLTF; CDR3nt: TGTGCCAGTAATGTTAGGGAGACCGGGGCCAACGTCCTGACTTTC
d_gene: -; v_gene: TRBV5-6; len: 15; j_gene: TRBJ2-2; abundance: -; CDR3aa: CASSPTPQNTGELFF; CDR3nt: TGTGCCAGCAGCCCGACACCCCAGAACACCGGGGAGCTGTTTTTT
d_gene: -; v_gene: TRBV4-2; len: 16; j_gene: TRBJ2-1; abundance: -; CDR3aa: CASSQPSTSSYNEQFF; CDR3nt: TGTGCCAGCAGCCAACCCTCTACCAGCTCCTACAATGAGCAGTTCTTC
d_gene: -; v_gene: TRBV6-6; len: 13; j_gene: TRBJ2-7; abundance: -; CDR3aa: CASSSGHSYEQYF; CDR3nt: TGTGCCAGCAGTTCGGGACATTCCTACGAGCAGTACTTC
d_gene: TRBD2; v_gene: TRBV5-6; len: 14; j_gene: TRBJ2-7; abundance: -; CDR3aa: CASSFGTSGYEQYF; CDR3nt: TGTGCCAGCAGCTTTGGGACTAGCGGCTACGAGCAGTACTTC
d_gene: TRBD1; v_gene: TRBV27; len: 13; j_gene: TRBJ2-7; abundance: once; CDR3aa: CASSWDRSNEQYF; CDR3nt: TGTGCCAGCAGTTGGGACAGGTCGAACGAGCAGTACTTC
d_gene: -; v_gene: TRBV11-2; len: 15; j_gene: TRBJ2-3; abundance: -; CDR3aa: CASSLVAGSTDTQYF; CDR3nt: TGTGCCAGCAGCTTAGTGGCGGGAAGCACAGATACGCAGTATTTT
d_gene: -; v_gene: TRBV5-1; len: 12; j_gene: TRBJ1-1; abundance: -; CDR3aa: CASSSEGAVAFF; CDR3nt: TGCGCCAGCAGCTCGGAGGGAGCCGTGGCTTTCTTT
d_gene: -; v_gene: TRBV11-2; len: 11; j_gene: TRBJ2-7; abundance: -; CDR3aa: CASSLQLEQYF; CDR3nt: TGTGCCAGCAGCCTACAGCTCGAGCAGTACTTC
d_gene: -; v_gene: TRBV29-1; len: 12; j_gene: TRBJ1-2; abundance: -; CDR3aa: CSVDITGYGYTF; CDR3nt: TGCAGCGTTGATATTACAGGATATGGCTACACCTTC
d_gene: TRBD1; v_gene: TRBV5-4; len: 14; j_gene: TRBJ1-2; abundance: -; CDR3aa: CASSFEGTGNGYTF; CDR3nt: TGTGCCAGCAGCTTCGAGGGGACAGGGAATGGCTACACCTTC
d_gene: -; v_gene: TRBV27; len: 14; j_gene: TRBJ2-3; abundance: -; CDR3aa: CASSFPSRPDTQYF; CDR3nt: TGTGCCAGCAGTTTCCCCTCCCGACCAGATACGCAGTATTTT
d_gene: TRBD2; v_gene: TRBV6-4; len: 13; j_gene: TRBJ2-2; abundance: -; CDR3aa: CASRNGLAGELFF; CDR3nt: TGTGCCAGCAGAAACGGACTAGCCGGGGAGCTGTTTTTT
d_gene: -; v_gene: TRBV7-2; len: 15; j_gene: TRBJ2-3; abundance: -; CDR3aa: CASSLVVVVHDTQYF; CDR3nt: TGTGCCAGCAGCTTAGTAGTGGTAGTACATGATACGCAGTATTTT
d_gene: -; v_gene: TRBV4-2; len: 14; j_gene: TRBJ2-7; abundance: -; CDR3aa: CASSPGEGGYEQYF; CDR3nt: TGTGCCAGCAGCCCGGGAGAAGGGGGCTACGAGCAGTACTTC
d_gene: -; v_gene: TRBV4-2; len: 16; j_gene: TRBJ2-3; abundance: -; CDR3aa: CASSPSRSGSTDTQYF; CDR3nt: TGTGCCAGCAGCCCTAGTAGGTCTGGCAGCACAGATACGCAGTATTTT
d_gene: -; v_gene: TRBV7-9; len: 13; j_gene: TRBJ1-2; abundance: -; CDR3aa: CASRPVSNYGYTF; CDR3nt: TGTGCCAGCAGACCAGTCTCTAACTATGGCTACACCTTC
d_gene: -; v_gene: TRBV11-3; len: 12; j_gene: TRBJ2-3; abundance: -; CDR3aa: CASQARGDTQYF; CDR3nt: TGTGCCAGCCAGGCCCGAGGAGATACGCAGTATTTT
d_gene: -; v_gene: TRBV29-1; len: 14; j_gene: TRBJ2-1; abundance: -; CDR3aa: CSVDLAGVDNEQFF; CDR3nt: TGCAGCGTTGATTTGGCAGGGGTAGACAATGAGCAGTTCTTC
d_gene: -; v_gene: TRBV29-1; len: 17; j_gene: TRBJ2-3; abundance: -; CDR3aa: CSVDNPPDRRSTDTQYF; CDR3nt: TGCAGCGTTGACAACCCCCCCGACAGGCGGAGCACAGATACGCAGTATTTT
d_gene: -; v_gene: TRBV7-9; len: 14; j_gene: TRBJ2-2; abundance: -; CDR3aa: CASSFTGYTGELFF; CDR3nt: TGTGCCAGCAGCTTCACAGGGTACACCGGGGAGCTGTTTTTT
d_gene: -; v_gene: TRBV7-6; len: 15; j_gene: TRBJ2-6; abundance: -; CDR3aa: CASSPQGQGANVLTF; CDR3nt: TGTGCCAGCAGCCCCCAGGGACAAGGGGCCAACGTCCTGACTTTC
d_gene: -; v_gene: TRBV7-2; len: 15; j_gene: TRBJ1-1; abundance: -; CDR3aa: CASSYLRSMNTEAFF; CDR3nt: TGTGCCAGCAGCTACCTCAGGAGCATGAACACTGAAGCTTTCTTT
d_gene: -; v_gene: TRBV5-4; len: 15; j_gene: TRBJ2-6; abundance: -; CDR3aa: CASSGDRSGANVLTF; CDR3nt: TGTGCCAGCAGCGGCGACAGGTCTGGGGCCAACGTCCTGACTTTC